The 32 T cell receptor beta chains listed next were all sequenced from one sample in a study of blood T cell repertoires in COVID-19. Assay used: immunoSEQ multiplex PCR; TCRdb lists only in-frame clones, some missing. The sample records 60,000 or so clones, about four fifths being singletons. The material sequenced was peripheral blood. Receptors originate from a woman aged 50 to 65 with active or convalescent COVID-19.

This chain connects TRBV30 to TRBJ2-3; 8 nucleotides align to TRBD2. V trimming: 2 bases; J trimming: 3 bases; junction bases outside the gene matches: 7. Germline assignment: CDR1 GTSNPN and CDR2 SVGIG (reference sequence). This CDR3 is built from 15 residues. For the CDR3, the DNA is TGTGCCTGGAGTACTCGGGGGGGGATTACAGATACGCAGTATTTT. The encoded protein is CAWSTRGGITDTQYF.

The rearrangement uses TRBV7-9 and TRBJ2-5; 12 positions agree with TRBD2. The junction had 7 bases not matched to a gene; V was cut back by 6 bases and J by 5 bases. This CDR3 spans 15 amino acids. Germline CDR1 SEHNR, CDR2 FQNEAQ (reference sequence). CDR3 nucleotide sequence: TGTGCCAGCAGGAGAGACGGACTAGCGGGGGAGACCCAGTACTTC. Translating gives CASRRDGLAGETQYF.

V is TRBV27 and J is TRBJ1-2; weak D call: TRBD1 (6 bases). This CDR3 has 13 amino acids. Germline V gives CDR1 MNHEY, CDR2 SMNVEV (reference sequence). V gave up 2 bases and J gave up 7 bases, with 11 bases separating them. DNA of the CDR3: TGTGCCAGCAGTTTAAGGGGAGGGGGTGGCTACACCTTC. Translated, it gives CASSLRGGGGYTF.

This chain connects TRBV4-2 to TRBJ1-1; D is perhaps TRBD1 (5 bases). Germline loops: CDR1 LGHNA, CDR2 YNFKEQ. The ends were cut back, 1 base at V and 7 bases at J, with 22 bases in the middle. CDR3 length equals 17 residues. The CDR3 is CASSQAATRGEGGEAFF. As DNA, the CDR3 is TGTGCCAGCAGCCAAGCCGCGACGCGAGGGGAGGGAGGTGAAGCTTTCTTT.

CDR3 residues: CAWSVGDTGELFF. The CDR3 DNA follows: TGTGCCTGGAGTGTAGGGGACACCGGGGAGCTGTTTTTT. The chain recombines TRBV30 with TRBJ2-2; tentatively, D is TRBD1 (5 bases). This CDR3 has 13 residues. The germline CDR1 and CDR2 sequences are GTSNPN and SVGIG (reference sequence). V was shortened by 0 bases and J by 3 bases, with 5 bases between the two germline ends.

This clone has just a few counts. The CDR3 spells CASSLMPGGASGANVLTF. Here the CDR3 DNA reads TGTGCCAGCAGCTTAATGCCAGGAGGCGCCTCTGGGGCCAACGTCCTGACTTTC. The chain joins TRBV7-3 to TRBJ2-6; TRBD2 might be the D (5 bases). The CDR3 has 18 amino acids. The germline CDR1 and CDR2 sequences are SGHTA and FQGTGA. V was trimmed by 1 base and J by 0 bases, leaving 13 bases between them.

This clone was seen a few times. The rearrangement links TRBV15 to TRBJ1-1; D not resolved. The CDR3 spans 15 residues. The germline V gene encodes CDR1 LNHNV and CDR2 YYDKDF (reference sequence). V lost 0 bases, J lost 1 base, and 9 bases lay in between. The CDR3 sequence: CATSRDTGRNTEAFF. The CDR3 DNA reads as TGTGCCACCAGCAGAGATACCGGGAGGAACACTGAAGCTTTCTTT.

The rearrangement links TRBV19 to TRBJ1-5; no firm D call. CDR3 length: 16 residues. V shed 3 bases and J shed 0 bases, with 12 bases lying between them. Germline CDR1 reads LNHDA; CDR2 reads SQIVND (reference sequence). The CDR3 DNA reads TGTGCCAGTAGTATCTCCAGGACTTATAGCAATCAGCCCCAGCATTTT. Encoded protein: CASSISRTYSNQPQHF.

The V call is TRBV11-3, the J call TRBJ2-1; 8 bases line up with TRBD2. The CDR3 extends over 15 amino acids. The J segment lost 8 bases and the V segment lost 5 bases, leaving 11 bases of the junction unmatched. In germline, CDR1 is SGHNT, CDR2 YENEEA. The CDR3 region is CASSAGGIAGDEQFF. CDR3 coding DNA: TGTGCCAGCAGCGCGGGGGGAATAGCCGGCGATGAGCAGTTCTTC.

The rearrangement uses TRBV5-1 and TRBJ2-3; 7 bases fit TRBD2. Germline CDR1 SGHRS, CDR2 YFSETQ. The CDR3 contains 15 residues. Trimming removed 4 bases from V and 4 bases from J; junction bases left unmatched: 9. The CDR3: CASSNPRGEADTQYF. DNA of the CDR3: TGCGCCAGCAGCAACCCCCGGGGGGAGGCAGATACGCAGTATTTT.

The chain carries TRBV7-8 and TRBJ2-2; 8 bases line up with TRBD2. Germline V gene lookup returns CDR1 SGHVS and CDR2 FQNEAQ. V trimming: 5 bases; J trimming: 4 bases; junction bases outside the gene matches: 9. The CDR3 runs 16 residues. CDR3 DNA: TGTGCCAGCAGCCGAACGCGGGGGGTAGGCACCGGGGAGCTGTTTTTT. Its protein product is CASSRTRGVGTGELFF.

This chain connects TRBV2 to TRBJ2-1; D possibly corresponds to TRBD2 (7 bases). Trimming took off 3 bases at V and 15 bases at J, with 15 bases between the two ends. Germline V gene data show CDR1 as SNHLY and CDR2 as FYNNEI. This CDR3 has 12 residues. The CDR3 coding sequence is TGTGCCAGCAGTGACGGCGGGGGCGGTCGGTTCTTC. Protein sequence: CASSDGGGGRFF.

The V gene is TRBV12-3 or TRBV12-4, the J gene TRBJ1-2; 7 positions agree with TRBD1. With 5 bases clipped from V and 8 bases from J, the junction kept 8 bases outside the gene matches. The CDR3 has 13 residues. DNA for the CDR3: TGTGCCAGCAGTCCCCTGACAGGGCAAGGCTACACCTTC. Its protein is CASSPLTGQGYTF.

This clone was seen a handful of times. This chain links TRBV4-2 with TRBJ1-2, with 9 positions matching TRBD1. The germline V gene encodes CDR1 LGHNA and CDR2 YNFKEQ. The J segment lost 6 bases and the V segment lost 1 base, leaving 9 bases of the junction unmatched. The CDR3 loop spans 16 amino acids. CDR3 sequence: CASSQGAPGQGNGYTF. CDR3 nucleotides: TGTGCCAGCAGCCAAGGTGCCCCGGGACAGGGAAATGGCTACACCTTC.

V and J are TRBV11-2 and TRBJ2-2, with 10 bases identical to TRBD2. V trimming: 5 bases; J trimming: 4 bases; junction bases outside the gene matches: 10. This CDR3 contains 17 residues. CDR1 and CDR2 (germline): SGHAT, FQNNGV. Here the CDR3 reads CASSLRLAGRPTGELFF. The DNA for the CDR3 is TGTGCCAGCAGCCTCCGACTAGCGGGTCGTCCCACCGGGGAGCTGTTTTTT.

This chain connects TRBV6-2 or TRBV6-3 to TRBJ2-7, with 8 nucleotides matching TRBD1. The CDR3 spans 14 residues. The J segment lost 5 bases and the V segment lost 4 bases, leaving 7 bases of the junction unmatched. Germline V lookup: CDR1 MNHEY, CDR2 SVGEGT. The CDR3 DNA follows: TGTGCCAGCAGTTCCATCCAGGGGGCCAACGAGCAGTACTTC. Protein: CASSSIQGANEQYF.

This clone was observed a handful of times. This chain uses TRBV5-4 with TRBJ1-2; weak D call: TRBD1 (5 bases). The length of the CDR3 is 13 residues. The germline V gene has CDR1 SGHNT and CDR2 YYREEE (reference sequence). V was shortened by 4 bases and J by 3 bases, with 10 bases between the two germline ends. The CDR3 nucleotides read TGTGCCAGCAGCCGACGGGGGGACTATGGCTACACCTTC. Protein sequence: CASSRRGDYGYTF.

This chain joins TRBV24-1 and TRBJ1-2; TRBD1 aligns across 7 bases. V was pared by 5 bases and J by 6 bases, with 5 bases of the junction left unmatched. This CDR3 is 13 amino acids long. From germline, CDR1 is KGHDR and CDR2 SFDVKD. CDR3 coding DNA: TGTGCCACCAGTGGGAGACAGGGAAATGGCTACACCTTC. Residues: CATSGRQGNGYTF.

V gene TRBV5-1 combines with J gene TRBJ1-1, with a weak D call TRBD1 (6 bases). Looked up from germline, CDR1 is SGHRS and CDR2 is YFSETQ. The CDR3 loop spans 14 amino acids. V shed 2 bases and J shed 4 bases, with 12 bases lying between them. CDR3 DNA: TGCGCCAGCAGCTTCCTCCCCAGGGGCACTGAAGCTTTCTTT. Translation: CASSFLPRGTEAFF.

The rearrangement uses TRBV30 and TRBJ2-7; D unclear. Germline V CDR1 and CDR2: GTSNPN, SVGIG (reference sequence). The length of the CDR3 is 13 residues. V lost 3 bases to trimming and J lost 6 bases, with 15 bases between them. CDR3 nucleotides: TGTGCCTGGAGACCTAGGTTTACCGGCGAGCAGTACTTC. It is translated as CAWRPRFTGEQYF. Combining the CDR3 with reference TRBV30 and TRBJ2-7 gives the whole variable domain SQTIHQWPATLVQPVGSPLSLECTVEGTSNPNLYWYRQAAGRGLQLLFYSVGIGQISSEVPQNLSASRPQDRQFILSSKKLLLSDSGFYLCAWRPRFTGEQYFGPGTRLTVT.

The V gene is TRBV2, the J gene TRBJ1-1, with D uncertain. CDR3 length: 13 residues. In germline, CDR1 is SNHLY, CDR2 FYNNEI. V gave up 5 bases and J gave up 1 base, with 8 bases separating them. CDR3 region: CASSSQANTEAFF. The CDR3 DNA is TGTGCCAGCAGTTCCCAAGCGAACACTGAAGCTTTCTTT.

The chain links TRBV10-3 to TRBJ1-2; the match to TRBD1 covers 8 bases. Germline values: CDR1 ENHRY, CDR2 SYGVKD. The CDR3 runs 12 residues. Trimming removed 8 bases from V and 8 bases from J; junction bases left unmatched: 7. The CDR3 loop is CAIGQGLRGYTF. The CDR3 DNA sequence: TGTGCCATCGGACAGGGACTGCGCGGCTACACCTTC.

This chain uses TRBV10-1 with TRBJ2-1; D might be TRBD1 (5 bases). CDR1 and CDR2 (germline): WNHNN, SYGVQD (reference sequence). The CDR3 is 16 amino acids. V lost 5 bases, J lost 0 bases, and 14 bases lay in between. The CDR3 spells CASSHVRENSYNEQFF. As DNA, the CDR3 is TGCGCCAGCAGTCACGTCAGGGAAAACTCCTACAATGAGCAGTTCTTC.

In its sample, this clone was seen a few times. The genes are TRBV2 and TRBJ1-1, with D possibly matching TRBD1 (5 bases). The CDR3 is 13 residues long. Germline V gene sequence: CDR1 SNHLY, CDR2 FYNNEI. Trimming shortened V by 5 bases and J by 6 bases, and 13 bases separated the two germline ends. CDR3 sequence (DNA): TGTGCCAGCAGTCAATCCAGGGCGGCTGAAGCTTTCTTT. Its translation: CASSQSRAAEAFF. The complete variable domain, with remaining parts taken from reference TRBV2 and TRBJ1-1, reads EPEVTQTPSHQVTQMGQEVILRCVPISNHLYFYWYRQILGQKVEFLVSFYNNEISEKSEIFDDQFSVERPDGSNFTLKIRSTKLEDSAMYFCASSQSRAAEAFFGQGTRLTVV.

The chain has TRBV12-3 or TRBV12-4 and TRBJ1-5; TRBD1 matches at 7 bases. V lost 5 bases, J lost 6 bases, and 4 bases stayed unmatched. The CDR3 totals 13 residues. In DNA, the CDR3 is TGTGCCAGCAGTGACAGGGCGCGTCAGCCCCAGCATTTT. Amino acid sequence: CASSDRARQPQHF.

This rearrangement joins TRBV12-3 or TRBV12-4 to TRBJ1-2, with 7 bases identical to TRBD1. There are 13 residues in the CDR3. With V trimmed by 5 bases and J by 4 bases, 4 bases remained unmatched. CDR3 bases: TGTGCCAGCAGTCAACAGGGGATCTATGGCTACACCTTC. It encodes CASSQQGIYGYTF.

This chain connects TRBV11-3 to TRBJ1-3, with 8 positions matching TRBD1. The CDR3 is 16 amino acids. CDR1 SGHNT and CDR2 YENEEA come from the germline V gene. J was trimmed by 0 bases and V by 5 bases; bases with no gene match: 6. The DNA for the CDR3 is TGTGCCAGCAGCCCAGGGGGCTCCCGCTCTGGAAACACCATATATTTT. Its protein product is CASSPGGSRSGNTIYF.

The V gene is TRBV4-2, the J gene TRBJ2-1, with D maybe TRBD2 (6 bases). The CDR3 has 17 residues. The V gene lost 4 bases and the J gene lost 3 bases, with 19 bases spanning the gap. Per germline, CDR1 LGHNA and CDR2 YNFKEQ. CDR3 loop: CASSRGGAGALYNEQFF. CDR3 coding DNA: TGTGCCAGCAGCCGCGGAGGGGCGGGCGCCCTCTACAATGAGCAGTTCTTC.

The CDR3 DNA reads as TGTGCCAGCAGCTTAGATGACAGGGGGCGCGTCGAAGCTTTCTTT. Protein product: CASSLDDRGRVEAFF. The chain employs TRBV7-2 and TRBJ1-1, with 10 bases aligning to TRBD1. This CDR3 is built from 15 residues. Trimming cost V 1 base and J 8 bases; bases outside gene matches: 7. Germline V gene sequence: CDR1 SGHTA, CDR2 FQGNSA.

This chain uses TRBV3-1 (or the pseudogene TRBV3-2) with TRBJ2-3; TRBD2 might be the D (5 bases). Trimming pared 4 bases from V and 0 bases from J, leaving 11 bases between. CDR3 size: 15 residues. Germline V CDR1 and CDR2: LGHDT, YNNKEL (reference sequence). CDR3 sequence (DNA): TGTGCCAGCAGCCCCTCCGGGGTTAGCACAGATACGCAGTATTTT. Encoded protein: CASSPSGVSTDTQYF.

CDR3 DNA: TGTGCCAGCAGCACCTGGACTCGCTCCGAGCAGTACTTC. It specifies CASSTWTRSEQYF. This sequence joins TRBV11-2 and TRBJ2-7; maybe TRBD2 (5 bases). This CDR3 is 13 amino acids long. V shed 5 bases and J shed 6 bases, with 14 bases lying between them. Germline CDR1 and CDR2: SGHAT and FQNNGV.

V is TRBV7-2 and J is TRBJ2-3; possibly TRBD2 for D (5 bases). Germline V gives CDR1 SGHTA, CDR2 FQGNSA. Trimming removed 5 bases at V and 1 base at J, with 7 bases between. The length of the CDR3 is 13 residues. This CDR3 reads CASSLSGTDTQYF. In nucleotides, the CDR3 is TGTGCCAGCAGCCTTAGCGGCACAGATACGCAGTATTTT.